This TCR beta chain was captured in a study of blood T cell repertoires in COVID-19. Study-wide context: Donors in the United States, Italy and Spain gave samples during acute or convalescent COVID-19. Sample material is recorded as cDNA or gDNA derived from T cells, B-cell-depleted T cells, or PBMCs.

Authors' methods: Reference gene primer amplification yielded estimated nucleated cell counts. Libraries were prepared by immunoSEQ multiplex PCR; TCRdb keeps only in-frame clonotypes and omits some of them. V and J calls plus clone size are reproduced from that table; the DNA served to infer D and trimming. The repertoire has roughly 250,000 clones, 80% to 90% of them found once; the top ten carry roughly 4%. This CDR3 region has 16 residues. Looked up from germline, CDR1 is LGHDT and CDR2 is YNNKEL (reference sequence). V lost 5 bases to trimming and J lost 4 bases; unmatched junction nucleotides: 12.

Sequenced material: PBMCs or T cells enriched from blood (not recorded which). The sequence was collected from a woman aged 25-40 years who had recovered from COVID-19. The rearrangement joins TRBV3-1 (or the pseudogene TRBV3-2) to TRBJ2-3; 7 nucleotides line up with TRBD2. Here the CDR3 reads CASSTPQAGEADTQYF. Here the CDR3 DNA reads TGTGCCAGCAGCACCCCCCAGGCGGGAGAGGCAGATACGCAGTATTTT.